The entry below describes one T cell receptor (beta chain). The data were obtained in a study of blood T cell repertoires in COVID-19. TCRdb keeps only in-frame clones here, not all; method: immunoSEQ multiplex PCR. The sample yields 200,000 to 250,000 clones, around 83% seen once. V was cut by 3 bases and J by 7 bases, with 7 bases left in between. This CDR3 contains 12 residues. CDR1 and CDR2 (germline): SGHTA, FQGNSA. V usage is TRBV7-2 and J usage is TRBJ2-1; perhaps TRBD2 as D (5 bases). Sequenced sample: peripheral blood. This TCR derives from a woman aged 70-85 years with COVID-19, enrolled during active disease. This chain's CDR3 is CASSLPGNEQFF. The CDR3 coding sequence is TGTGCCAGCAGCTTGCCGGGGAATGAGCAGTTCTTC.